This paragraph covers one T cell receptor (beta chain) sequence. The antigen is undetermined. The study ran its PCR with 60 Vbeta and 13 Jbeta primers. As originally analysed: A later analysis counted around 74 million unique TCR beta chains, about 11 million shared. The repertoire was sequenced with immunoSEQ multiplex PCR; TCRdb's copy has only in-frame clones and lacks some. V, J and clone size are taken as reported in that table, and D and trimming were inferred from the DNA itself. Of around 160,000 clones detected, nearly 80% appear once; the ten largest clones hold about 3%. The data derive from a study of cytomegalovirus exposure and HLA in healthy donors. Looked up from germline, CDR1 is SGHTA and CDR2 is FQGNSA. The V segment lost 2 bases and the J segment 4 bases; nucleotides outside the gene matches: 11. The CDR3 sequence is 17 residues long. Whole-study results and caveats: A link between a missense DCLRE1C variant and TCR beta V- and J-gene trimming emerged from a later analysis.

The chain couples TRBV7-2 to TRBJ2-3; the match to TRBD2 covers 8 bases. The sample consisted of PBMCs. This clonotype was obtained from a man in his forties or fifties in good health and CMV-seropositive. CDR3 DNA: TGTGCCAGCAGCTTATCGGGCGGGAGGCGGAGTTCAGATACGCAGTATTTT. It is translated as CASSLSGGRRSSDTQYF.